The 20 T cell receptor beta chains listed next were all sequenced from one sample in a study of metastatic and nonmetastatic thyroid tumors. TCRdb re-called clones from the PCR reads using MiXCR. This table holds roughly 30,000 clones, 3.7% found once. All patients reached thyroid surgery having received no treatment beforehand. Sequenced sample: blood. Receptor source: a male donor with papillary thyroid cancer or a benign thyroid nodule (not recorded which). Some clones in this sample may be carry-over from other donors' samples.

This clone has more than one count but fewer than ten. The junction and the germline gene differ at one end; a read error may be behind it. This specimen includes other DNA sequences encoding the same CDR3. This chain connects TRBV28 to TRBJ1-2, with D uncertain. In germline, CDR1 is MDHEN, CDR2 SYDVKM. The CDR3 has 11 residues. The CDR3: CASSLKFGYTF. CDR3 bases: TGTGCCAGCAGCTTGAAATTTGGCTACACATTC.

This clone came up a few times. The rearrangement links TRBV6-2 or TRBV6-3 to TRBJ1-4, with D hard to call. Germline CDR1 is MNHEY and CDR2 is SVGEGT. Trimming took 2 bases from V and 0 from J, leaving 13 bases between them. The CDR3 consists of 17 residues. The CDR3 protein is CASSYDRPQATNEKLFF. CDR3 DNA sequence: TGTGCCAGCAGTTACGACCGGCCCCAAGCAACTAATGAAAAACTGTTTTTT.

This clone was counted ten times or more. V gene TRBV5-1 combines with J gene TRBJ2-2, with 9 bases fitting TRBD1. Germline CDR1 SGHRS, CDR2 YFSETQ. The CDR3 runs 14 residues. V dropped 4 bases and J dropped 8; count of bases not matched to a gene: 6. The CDR3 DNA reads as TGCGCCAGCAGCCTGACGGGACAGGGTGGGGAGCTGTTTTTT. This encodes CASSLTGQGGELFF.

This clone turned up a few times. V and J are TRBV28 and TRBJ2-3; tentative D call: TRBD2 (6 bases). Trimming pared 5 bases from V and 5 bases from J, leaving 11 bases between. This CDR3 has 13 amino acids. Germline CDR1 and CDR2: MDHEN and SYDVKM. The CDR3 loop reads CASSLAGIDTQYF. CDR3 bases: TGTGCCAGCAGTCTTGCGGGGATAGATACGCAGTATTTT.

The table lists this clone with a few counts. This chain links TRBV28 with TRBJ1-1; no clear D gene. V lost 7 bases and J 10 bases, leaving 19 bases between the germline ends. Germline lookup yields CDR1 MDHEN and CDR2 SYDVKM. The CDR3 is 13 amino acids. DNA of the CDR3: TGTGCCAGCACCCCTAGAGGTTTTCTGAGAGCTTTCTTT. This codes for CASTPRGFLRAFF. The whole variable domain, filled in from reference TRBV28 and TRBJ1-1, reads DVKVTQSSRYLVKRTGEKVFLECVQDMDHENMFWYRQDPGLGLRLIYFSYDVKMKEKGDIPEGYSVSREKKERFSLILESASTNQTSMYLCASTPRGFLRAFFGQGTRLTVV.

V gene TRBV27 combines with J gene TRBJ2-1; TRBD2 aligns across 9 bases. In germline, CDR1 is MNHEY, CDR2 SMNVEV (reference sequence). The length of the CDR3 is 15 residues. Trimming cost V 6 bases and J 0 bases; bases outside gene matches: 3. CDR3: CASRLSGSSYNEQFF. The DNA for the CDR3 is TGTGCCAGCAGACTTAGCGGGAGCTCCTACAATGAGCAGTTCTTC.

This clone has more than one count but fewer than ten. This sequence joins TRBV28 and TRBJ2-2, with 8 bases fitting TRBD2. Germline V lookup: CDR1 MDHEN, CDR2 SYDVKM. Trimming removed 6 bases from V and 4 bases from J; junction bases left unmatched: 7. This CDR3 is 15 amino acids long. DNA for the CDR3: TGTGCCAGCAGGAATAGCGGGATCCCCACCGGGGAGCTGTTTTTT. This codes for CASRNSGIPTGELFF.

This clone occurred a few times. The chain links TRBV6-1 to TRBJ1-2; D not certain. The CDR3 contains 16 residues. The germline V gene encodes CDR1 MNHNS and CDR2 SASEGT. V lost 1 base and J lost 3, with 15 bases in between. The CDR3 DNA follows: TGTGCCAGCAGTGAAGTCAACAGCCCCTTCGACTATGGCTACACCTTC. Translated, it gives CASSEVNSPFDYGYTF.

This clone was recorded at least ten times. The chain is built from TRBV9 and TRBJ1-2; no reliable D call. The CDR3 is 13 amino acids. The germline V gene has CDR1 SGDLS and CDR2 YYNGEE. Trimming cost V 0 bases and J 5 bases, with 8 bases left between them. CDR3 DNA: TGTGCCAGCAGCGTAGTCGTAGGATATGGCTACACCTTC. Translating gives CASSVVVGYGYTF.

This clone appeared many times. This chain joins TRBV3-1 and TRBJ1-2; perhaps TRBD1 as D (5 bases). This CDR3 is 14 amino acids long. V gave up 6 bases and J gave up 3 bases, with 14 bases separating them. Germline CDR1 reads LGHDT; CDR2 reads YNNKEL (reference sequence). CDR3 sequence (DNA): TGTGCCAGCAGTAAAAGGATGGGGGACTATGGCTACACCTTC. Translating it yields CASSKRMGDYGYTF.

The sample holds many counts of this clone. V gene TRBV25-1 combines with J gene TRBJ2-7; D might be TRBD1 (5 bases). V was shortened by 10 bases and J by 4 bases, with 11 bases between the two germline ends. Germline assignment: CDR1 MGHDK and CDR2 SYGVNS. The CDR3 sequence is 11 residues long. CDR3: CATFQGYEQYF. Here the CDR3 DNA reads TGTGCCACCTTTCAGGGTTACGAGCAGTACTTC.

This clone turned up a few times. The DNA for the CDR3 is TGTGCCAGCAGTCCGGGACAGTTTACTGAAGCTTTCTTT. Encoded protein: CASSPGQFTEAFF. The chain carries TRBV6-1 and TRBJ1-1; 7 positions agree with TRBD1. With V trimmed by 5 bases and J by 5 bases, 5 bases remained unmatched. The CDR3 has 13 amino acids. The germline gives CDR1 MNHNS, CDR2 SASEGT.

This clone was seen a handful of times. The chain uses TRBV27 and TRBJ2-7; 10 bases map to TRBD2. Unmatched junction bases numbered 11, after V lost 2 bases and J lost 4 bases. The CDR3 has 17 residues. CDR1 and CDR2 from the germline V gene are MNHEY and SMNVEV (reference sequence). The DNA for the CDR3 is TGTGCCAGCAGTTTAAGTGGCCAGCGGGAGGGCCGATACGAGCAGTACTTC. It specifies CASSLSGQREGRYEQYF.

Only a few counts were recorded for this clone. This sequence may be a read error, since a much larger clone differs from it by one base. The same CDR3 also results from other DNA sequences found in this sample. V usage is TRBV3-1 and J usage is TRBJ2-7, with 9 nucleotides matching TRBD2. There are 15 residues in the CDR3. The V gene's germline CDR1 is LGHDT and CDR2 YNNKEL (reference sequence). In DNA form, the CDR3 reads TGCGCCAGCAGCCCCGGGGTAGCGGGAGTGGGGGAGCAGTACTTC. Its protein product is CASSPGVAGVGEQYF.

The chain links TRBV14 to TRBJ1-2; possible D gene TRBD1, 5 bases. The CDR3 has 13 amino acids. Trimming left V 0 bases short and J 5 bases short, with 7 bases between. Germline CDR1 reads SGHDN; CDR2 reads FVKESK. CDR3 coding DNA: TGTGCCAGCAGCCAAGATTCAGGGTATGGCTACACCTTC. Its translation is CASSQDSGYGYTF.

There are many counts of this clone. This sequence joins TRBV30 and TRBJ1-3, with D possibly TRBD1 on 5 matching bases. Trimming left V 2 bases short and J 2 bases short, with 13 bases between. The CDR3 extends over 15 amino acids. The germline gives CDR1 GTSNPN, CDR2 SVGIG (reference sequence). CDR3 DNA: TGTGCCTGGAGTAGACTGGGGGGGGCTGGAAACACCATATATTTT. Its translation is CAWSRLGGAGNTIYF.

This clone was observed at least ten times. V usage is TRBV14 and J usage is TRBJ2-1, with D possibly being TRBD1 or TRBD2 (5 bases each). CDR3 length equals 17 residues. Trimming left V 0 bases short and J 2 bases short, with 14 bases between. Germline CDR1 and CDR2: SGHDN and FVKESK. The CDR3 bases are TGTGCCAGCAGCCAAGAAGGTGTGTGGGGGACCTACAATGAGCAGTTCTTC. Its protein product is CASSQEGVWGTYNEQFF.

This clone was observed many times. This sequence joins TRBV7-2 and TRBJ2-7; D is perhaps TRBD2 (5 bases). Germline CDR1 reads SGHTA; CDR2 reads FQGNSA. CDR3 size: 16 residues. Trimming took off 5 bases at V and 3 bases at J, with 20 bases between the two ends. DNA of the CDR3: TGTGCCAGCAGCCAAGGAATGGTAGCGATGGGCTACGAGCAGTACTTC. This translates into CASSQGMVAMGYEQYF.

The CDR3 DNA follows: TGTGCCAGCAGCGATACCGGGACTAGCGGGGGCACAGATACGCAGTATTTT. Its translation is CASSDTGTSGGTDTQYF. The chain has TRBV5-6 and TRBJ2-3, with 13 nucleotides matching TRBD2. The CDR3 length is 17 residues. With V trimmed by 4 bases and J by 1 base, 6 bases remained unmatched. Germline CDR1 SGHDT, CDR2 YYEEEE.

The CDR3, as DNA: TGTGCCAGCAGTTCGCCCGGTTGGGGGTACAATGAGCAGTTCTTC. It yields the protein CASSSPGWGYNEQFF. V and J are TRBV27 and TRBJ2-1, with D possibly called TRBD1 or TRBD2 (5 bases each). Germline V CDR1 and CDR2: MNHEY, SMNVEV (reference sequence). CDR3 size: 15 residues. Trimming left V 4 bases short and J 4 bases short, with 14 bases between.